The source of this T cell receptor beta chain is a study of OX40 agonist ivuxolimab in advanced cancers. This clone appeared once. The germline gives CDR1 ENHRY, CDR2 SYGVKD. With 9 bases removed from V and 4 bases from J, the gap between germline ends came to 13 bases. The CDR3 is 12 amino acids. Assay used: immunoSEQ multiplex PCR; TCRdb lists only in-frame clones, some missing. The sample consists of roughly 150,000 clones, 90% to 95% of them appearing once. The specimen was CD4+ or CD8+ T cells sorted from blood, collected in a trial of the OX40 agonist ivuxolimab. The source of this sequence is an adult with an advanced solid tumor such as melanoma, head and neck, liver or kidney cancer. This chain uses TRBV10-3 with TRBJ2-7; D may be TRBD1 (6 bases). CDR3 sequence reads: CAIQQGRYEQYF. CDR3 nucleotide sequence: TGTGCCATTCAACAGGGACGATACGAGCAGTACTTC.